This T cell receptor (beta chain) was obtained from a study of blood T cell repertoires in COVID-19. This clone was counted once. The V end lost 4 bases, the J end lost 5 bases, and 16 bases lay between the germline ends. CDR1 SGHKS and CDR2 YYEKEE come from the germline V gene (reference sequence). This CDR3 is 15 amino acids long. The repertoire was sequenced with immunoSEQ multiplex PCR; TCRdb's copy has only in-frame clones and lacks some. The top ten hold approximately 6.2% of the sample, which has approximately 140,000 clones, about nine tenths seen once. The chain uses TRBV5-5 and TRBJ1-5; D possibly corresponds to TRBD1 (5 bases). Material: peripheral blood. The clonotype was recovered from a man aged 80 or over with acute or convalescent COVID-19. The CDR3 DNA sequence: TGTGCCAGCAGCCCCGGGTCCAGGGTGGATCAGCCCCAGCATTTT. It codes for CASSPGSRVDQPQHF.